This TCR beta chain was observed in a study of T-cell reconstitution after alpha-beta-depleted transplantation in children. This sample's TCRbeta library carried unique molecular identifier barcodes. Each CDR3 protein gets one entry after TCRdb re-called the PCR reads with MiXCR. The sample contains 600,000 to 700,000 distinct CDR3 sequences, roughly 15% of which appear only once. This clonotype was recorded once. With 1 base removed from V and 0 bases from J, the gap between germline ends came to 16 bases. CDR1 is KGHSH and CDR2 is LQKENI in the germline V gene. The length of the CDR3 is 18 residues.

This sequence originates from a human donor who donated a stem cell graft to a child with acute myeloid leukemia. The sequencing used PBMCs from the stem cell graft donor, collected from the stem cell graft. The V gene is TRBV18, the J gene TRBJ2-1; D remains unclear. CDR3 DNA: TGTGCCAGCTCACCACAGATGGACGACGCCAGCTCCTACAATGAGCAGTTCTTC. Protein: CASSPQMDDASSYNEQFF.